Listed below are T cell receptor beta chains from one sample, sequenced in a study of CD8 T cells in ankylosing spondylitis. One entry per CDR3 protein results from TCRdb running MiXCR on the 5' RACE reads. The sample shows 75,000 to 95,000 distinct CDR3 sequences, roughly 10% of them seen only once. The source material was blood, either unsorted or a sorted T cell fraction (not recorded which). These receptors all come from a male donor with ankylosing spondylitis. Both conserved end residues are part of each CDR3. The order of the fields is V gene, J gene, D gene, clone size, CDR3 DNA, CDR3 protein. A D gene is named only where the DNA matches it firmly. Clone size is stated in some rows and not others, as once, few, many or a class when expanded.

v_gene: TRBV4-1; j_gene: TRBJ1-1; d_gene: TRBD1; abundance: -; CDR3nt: TGCGCCAGCAGCCAATTACAGGGGGCAGACACTGAAGCTTTCTTT; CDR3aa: CASSQLQGADTEAFF
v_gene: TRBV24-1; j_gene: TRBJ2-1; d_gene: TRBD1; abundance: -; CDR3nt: TGTGCCACCAGTGGGGACAGGACCTACAATGAGCAGTTCTTC; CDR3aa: CATSGDRTYNEQFF
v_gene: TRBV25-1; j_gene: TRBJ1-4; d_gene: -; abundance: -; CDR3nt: TGTGCCAGCAGTCCGGACGGGCAGAGAAAACTGTTTTTT; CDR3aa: CASSPDGQRKLFF
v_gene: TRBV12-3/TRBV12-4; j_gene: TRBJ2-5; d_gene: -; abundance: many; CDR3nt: TGTGCCAGCAGTTTAAAGGAGATGGAGACCCAGTACTTC; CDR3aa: CASSLKEMETQYF
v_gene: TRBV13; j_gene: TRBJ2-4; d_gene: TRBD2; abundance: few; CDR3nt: TGTGCCAGCAGCCAAAGACTAGCGGGAGACCCCAAAAACATTCAGTACTTC; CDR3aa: CASSQRLAGDPKNIQYF
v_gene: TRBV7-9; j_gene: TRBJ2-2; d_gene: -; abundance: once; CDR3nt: TGTGCCAGCAGCCCCCCTATCCGGGGAGCCGGGGAGCTGTTTTTT; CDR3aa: CASSPPIRGAGELFF
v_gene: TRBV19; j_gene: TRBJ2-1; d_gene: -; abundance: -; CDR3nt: TGTGCCAGTAGTATAGGATGGGCTCCCTCCTACAATGAGCAGTTCTTC; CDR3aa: CASSIGWAPSYNEQFF
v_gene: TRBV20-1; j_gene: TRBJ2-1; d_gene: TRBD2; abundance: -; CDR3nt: TGCAGTGCCGGGGACTATATCGCGAGCTCCTACAATGAGCAGTTCTTC; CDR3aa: CSAGDYIASSYNEQFF
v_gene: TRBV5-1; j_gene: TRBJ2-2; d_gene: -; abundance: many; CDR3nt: TGCGCCAGCAGCTTGGATTTGGTCGGGGAGCTGTTTTTT; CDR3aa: CASSLDLVGELFF
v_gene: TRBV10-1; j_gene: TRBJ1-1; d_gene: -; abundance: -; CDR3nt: TGCGCCAGCAGTCCCGACGGATTTGAAGCTTTCTTT; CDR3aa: CASSPDGFEAFF
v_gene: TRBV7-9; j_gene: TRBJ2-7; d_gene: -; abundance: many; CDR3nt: TGTGCCAGCAGCTTAGGGGACTTGCGGATCTACGAGCAGTACTTC; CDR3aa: CASSLGDLRIYEQYF
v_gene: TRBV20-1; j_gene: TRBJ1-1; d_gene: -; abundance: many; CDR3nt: TGCAGTGTCGACCAAGGGAGGGACACTGAAGCTTTCTTT; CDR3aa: CSVDQGRDTEAFF
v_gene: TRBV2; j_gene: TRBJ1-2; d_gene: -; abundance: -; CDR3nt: TGTGCCAGCAGTGACACAGCTTCTAACTATGGCTACACCTTC; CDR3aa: CASSDTASNYGYTF
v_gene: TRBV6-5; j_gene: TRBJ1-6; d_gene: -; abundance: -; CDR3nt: TGTGCCAGCAGTTACTCTGACCGGTCACCCCTCCACTTT; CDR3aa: CASSYSDRSPLHF
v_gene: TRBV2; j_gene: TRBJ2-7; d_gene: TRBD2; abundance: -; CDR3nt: TGTGCCAGCAGTGTATCGGGGGAGGGCCCACACGAGCAGTACTTC; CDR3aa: CASSVSGEGPHEQYF
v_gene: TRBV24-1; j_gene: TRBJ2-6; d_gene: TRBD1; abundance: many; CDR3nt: TGTGCCACCAGTGATTGGGGGACAGGCGTCTCTGGGGCCAACGTCCTGACTTTC; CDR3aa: CATSDWGTGVSGANVLTF
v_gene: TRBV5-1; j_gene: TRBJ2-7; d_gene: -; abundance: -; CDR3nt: TGCGCCAGCAGCTTGTCTTTGGGGGCCTACGAGCAGTACTTC; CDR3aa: CASSLSLGAYEQYF
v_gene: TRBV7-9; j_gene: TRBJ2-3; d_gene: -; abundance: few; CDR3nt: TGTGCCAGCAGCCCTCCGGGGGTAAGCACAGATACGCAGTATTTT; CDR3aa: CASSPPGVSTDTQYF
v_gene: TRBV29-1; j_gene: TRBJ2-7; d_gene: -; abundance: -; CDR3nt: TGCAGCGTTCCGGACAGCTCCGGGGAGCAGTACTTC; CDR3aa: CSVPDSSGEQYF
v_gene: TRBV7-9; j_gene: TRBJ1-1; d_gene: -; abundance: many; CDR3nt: TGTGCCAGCAGCTTAGCGGGGACTATAGAAGCTTTCTTT; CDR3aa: CASSLAGTIEAFF
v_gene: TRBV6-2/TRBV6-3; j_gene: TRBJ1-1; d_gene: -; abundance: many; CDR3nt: TGTGCCAGCAGTTCCCTGGACAGCCTGAACACTGAAGCTTTCTTT; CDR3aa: CASSSLDSLNTEAFF
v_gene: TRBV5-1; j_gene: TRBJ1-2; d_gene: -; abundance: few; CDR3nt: TGCGCCAGCAGCTCGCGAACAGGGAAAGACTATGGCTACACCTTC; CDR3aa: CASSSRTGKDYGYTF
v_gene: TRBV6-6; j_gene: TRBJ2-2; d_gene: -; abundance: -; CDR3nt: TGTGCCAGCGAAGGGACCGGGGAGCTGTTTTTT; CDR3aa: CASEGTGELFF
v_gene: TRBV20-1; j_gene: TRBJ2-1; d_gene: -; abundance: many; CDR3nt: TGCAGTGCTAGAGATCAACTGTTCCTCAATGAGCAGTTCTTC; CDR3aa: CSARDQLFLNEQFF
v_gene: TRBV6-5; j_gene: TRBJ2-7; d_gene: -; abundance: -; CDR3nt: TGTGCCAGCAATTCCGGGGGGACAGGAGGAGTCTACGAGCAGTACTTC; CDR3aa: CASNSGGTGGVYEQYF
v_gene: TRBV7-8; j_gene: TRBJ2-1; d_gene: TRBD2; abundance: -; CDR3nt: TGTGCCAGCAGCCAAGGACTAGCGGGAGTGGGGAATGAGCAGTTCTTC; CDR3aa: CASSQGLAGVGNEQFF
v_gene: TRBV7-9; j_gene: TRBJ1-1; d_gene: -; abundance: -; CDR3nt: TGTGCCAGCAGCAACGACCCGACTCCCAGTACTGAAGCTTTCTTT; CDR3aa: CASSNDPTPSTEAFF
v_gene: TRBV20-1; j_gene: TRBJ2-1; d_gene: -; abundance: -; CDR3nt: TGCAGTGCTAGAGATTCCTTGGGGGCATACTCCTACAATGAGCAGTTCTTC; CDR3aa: CSARDSLGAYSYNEQFF
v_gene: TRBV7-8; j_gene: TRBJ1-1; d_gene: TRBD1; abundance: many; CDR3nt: TGTGCCAGCAGCCAGGACAGGATCAACGGGGGCACTGAAGCTTTCTTT; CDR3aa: CASSQDRINGGTEAFF
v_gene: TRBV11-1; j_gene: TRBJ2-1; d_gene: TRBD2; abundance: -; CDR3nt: TGTGCCAGCAGCCCCCCAACCAGCGGGAGGGCCTCAAACTACAATGAGCAGTTCTTC; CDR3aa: CASSPPTSGRASNYNEQFF
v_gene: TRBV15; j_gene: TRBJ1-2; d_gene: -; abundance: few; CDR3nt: TGTGCCACCAGCAGGACGGATATAGTATCGATGAGGGGCTACACCTTC; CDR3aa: CATSRTDIVSMRGYTF
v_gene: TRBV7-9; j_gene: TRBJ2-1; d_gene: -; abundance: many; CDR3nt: TGTGCCAGCAGCCCCCCCGGTGGGGGTTACAATGAGCAGTTCTTC; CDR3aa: CASSPPGGGYNEQFF
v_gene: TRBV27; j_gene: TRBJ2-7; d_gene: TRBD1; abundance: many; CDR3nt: TGTGCCAGCAGTTTCTCTCCGGGACAGGGGATGTACGAGCAGTACTTC; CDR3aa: CASSFSPGQGMYEQYF
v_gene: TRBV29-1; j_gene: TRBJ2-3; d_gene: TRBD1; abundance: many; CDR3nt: TGCAGCGTCGACATTGACAGGGACACAGATACGCAGTATTTT; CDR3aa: CSVDIDRDTDTQYF
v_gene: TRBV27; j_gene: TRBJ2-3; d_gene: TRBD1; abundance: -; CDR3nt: TGTGCCAGCAGTTTGACCGGGACAGGGTACACAGATACGCAGTATTTT; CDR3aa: CASSLTGTGYTDTQYF
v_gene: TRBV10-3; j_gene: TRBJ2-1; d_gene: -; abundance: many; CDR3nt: TGTGCCATCACCCGAGGGAATTCCTACAATGAGCAGTTCTTC; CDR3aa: CAITRGNSYNEQFF
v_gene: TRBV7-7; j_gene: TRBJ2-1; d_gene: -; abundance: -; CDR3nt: TGTGCCAGCAGCTTAGCGGCGAGCTCCTACAATGAGCAGTTCTTC; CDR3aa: CASSLAASSYNEQFF
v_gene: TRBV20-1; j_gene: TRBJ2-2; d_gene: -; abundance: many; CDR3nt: TGCAGTGCTAGCCCCCTGAACACCGGGGAGCTGTTTTTT; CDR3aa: CSASPLNTGELFF
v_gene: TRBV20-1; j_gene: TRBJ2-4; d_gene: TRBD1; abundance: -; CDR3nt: TGCAGTGCTCGGGACAGGGTAGAGGGCAAAAACATTCAGTACTTC; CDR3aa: CSARDRVEGKNIQYF
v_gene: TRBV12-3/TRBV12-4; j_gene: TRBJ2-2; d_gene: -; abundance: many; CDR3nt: TGTGCCAGCAGTCCCCTTTTCGGGGAGCTGTTTTTT; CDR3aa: CASSPLFGELFF
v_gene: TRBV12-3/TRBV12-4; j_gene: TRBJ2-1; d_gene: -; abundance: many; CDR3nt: TGTGCCAGCAGTTTAGGGGACCTCTCCTACAATGAGCAGTTCTTC; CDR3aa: CASSLGDLSYNEQFF
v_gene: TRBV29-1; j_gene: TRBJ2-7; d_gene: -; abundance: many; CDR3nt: TGCAGCGTTGTAAACTACGAGCAGTACTTC; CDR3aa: CSVVNYEQYF
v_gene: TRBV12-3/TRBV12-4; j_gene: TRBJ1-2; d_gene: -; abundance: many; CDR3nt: TGTGCCAGCATCGCAGGAAGTGACATTGGGGGCTACACCTTC; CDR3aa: CASIAGSDIGGYTF
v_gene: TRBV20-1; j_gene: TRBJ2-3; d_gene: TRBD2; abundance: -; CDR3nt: TGCAGTGCTAGTACTAGCGGCTACACAGATACGCAGTATTTT; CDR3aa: CSASTSGYTDTQYF
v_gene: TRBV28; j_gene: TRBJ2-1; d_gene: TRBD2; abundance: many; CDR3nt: TGTGCCAGCAGTTCCCCGCTAGCGGGAGGGTGGAATGAGCAGTTCTTC; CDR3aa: CASSSPLAGGWNEQFF
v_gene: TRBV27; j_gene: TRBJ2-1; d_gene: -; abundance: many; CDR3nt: TGTGCCAGCAGTTTATCGTCTTCAGGTGAGCAGTTCTTC; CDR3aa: CASSLSSSGEQFF